Below, one T cell receptor (beta chain) is given with its context. No antigen is known for it. TCRdb's copy holds only in-frame clones and misses some; the assay was immunoSEQ multiplex PCR. The sample has tens of thousands of clones, roughly 91% seen once. Losses at the gene ends were 1 base for V and 6 bases for J; bases not matched to a gene: 2. Germline V gene lookup returns CDR1 SGHTA and CDR2 FQGTGA. The CDR3 consists of 15 residues. This entry belongs to a study of brain T cells in children with intractable seizures. General study results and limits: Pre-surgery blood may have been undersampled, hiding some clones.

The origin of this receptor is a boy under three years old with tuberous sclerosis and intractable seizures. The rearrangement links TRBV7-3 to TRBJ2-1; 11 nucleotides align to TRBD2. Sequenced here: peripheral blood, sampled at surgery. CDR3: CASSLNSGGVNEQFF. DNA of the CDR3: TGTGCCAGCAGCTTAAATAGCGGGGGGGTCAATGAGCAGTTCTTC.